This T cell receptor (beta chain) was retrieved from a study of blood T cell repertoires in COVID-19. The wider study: COVID-19 samples, acute and convalescent, were from the United States, Italy and Spain. PBMCs, B-cell-depleted T cells, or T cells provided the cDNA or gDNA that made up the material.

J was trimmed by 5 bases and V by 5 bases; bases with no gene match: 11. CDR3 length: 15 residues. The germline V gene has CDR1 SGHKS and CDR2 YYEKEE (reference sequence). This clone showed up just once. In the authors' workflow: Estimation of nucleated cell counts was performed using reference gene primer amplification. Here immunoSEQ multiplex PCR was the method, and the copy in TCRdb shows in-frame clones only, minus some. From that table come the V and J calls and clone size; the DNA was used to work out D and trimming. The sample records some 120,000 clones, about 74% being singletons. The rearrangement uses TRBV5-5 and TRBJ2-7, with 9 bases aligning to TRBD1. This TCR derives from a human donor in a cohort sampled during active COVID-19. Specimen: peripheral blood. In DNA, the CDR3 is TGTGCCAGCAGGGGAGCGGGACAGGGATTCAACGAGCAGTACTTC. Encoded protein: CASRGAGQGFNEQYF.